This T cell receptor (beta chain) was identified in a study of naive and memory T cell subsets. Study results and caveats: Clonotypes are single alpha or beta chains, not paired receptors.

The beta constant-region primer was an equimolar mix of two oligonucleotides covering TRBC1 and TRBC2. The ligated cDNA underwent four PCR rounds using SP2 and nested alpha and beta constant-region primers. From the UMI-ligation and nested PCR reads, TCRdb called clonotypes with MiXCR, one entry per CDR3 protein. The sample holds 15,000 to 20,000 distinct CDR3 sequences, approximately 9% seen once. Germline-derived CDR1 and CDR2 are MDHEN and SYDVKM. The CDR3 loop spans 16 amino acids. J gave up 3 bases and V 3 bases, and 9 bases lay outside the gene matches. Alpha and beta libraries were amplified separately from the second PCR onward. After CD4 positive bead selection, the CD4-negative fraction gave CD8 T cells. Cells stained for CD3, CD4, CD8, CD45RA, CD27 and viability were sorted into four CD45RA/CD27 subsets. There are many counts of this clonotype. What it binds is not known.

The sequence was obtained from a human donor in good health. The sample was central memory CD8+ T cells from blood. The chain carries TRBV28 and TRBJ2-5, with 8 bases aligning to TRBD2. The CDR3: CASSLRGAFLEETQYF. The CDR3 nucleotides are TGTGCCAGCAGTTTGCGGGGGGCGTTTTTAGAAGAGACCCAGTACTTC.